This T cell receptor beta chain was retrieved from a study of vaccination and CD4 T cells after COVID-19. For the study at large: Stimulation used overlapping spike peptides from SARS-CoV-2, HCoV-NL63, HCoV-OC43 and HCoV-229E.

Comment on this clonotype: The antigen is undetermined.

An Oncomine TCR Beta short-read assay was used to sequence the DNA from cultured CD4+ T cells. Cultured CD4+ T cells were the source of extracted genomic DNA. TCRdb re-called the PCR reads with MiXCR, one entry per CDR3 protein. There are about 11,000 distinct CDR3 sequences in the sample; around 28% occur only once, and over 15% lies in the top ten. Treatment indicated: roughly 11-day PBMC culture with coronavirus spike peptide pools or control peptides (ViraFEST assay). CD4+ T cells of the unexposed donor were collected before the COVID-19 pandemic (2011-2018). Germline CDR1 is MDHEN and CDR2 is SYDVKM. V lost 4 bases and J lost 10, with 11 bases in between. CDR3 length: 13 residues.

The sequencing input was CD4+ T cells from blood, cultured in vitro. The chain recombines TRBV28 with TRBJ1-6, with D possibly matching TRBD1 (5 bases). The sequence derives from a human donor in good health. This CDR3 reads CASSSNRRSPLHF. In DNA, the CDR3 is TGTGCCAGCAGTTCCAACAGGCGATCACCCCTCCACTTT.